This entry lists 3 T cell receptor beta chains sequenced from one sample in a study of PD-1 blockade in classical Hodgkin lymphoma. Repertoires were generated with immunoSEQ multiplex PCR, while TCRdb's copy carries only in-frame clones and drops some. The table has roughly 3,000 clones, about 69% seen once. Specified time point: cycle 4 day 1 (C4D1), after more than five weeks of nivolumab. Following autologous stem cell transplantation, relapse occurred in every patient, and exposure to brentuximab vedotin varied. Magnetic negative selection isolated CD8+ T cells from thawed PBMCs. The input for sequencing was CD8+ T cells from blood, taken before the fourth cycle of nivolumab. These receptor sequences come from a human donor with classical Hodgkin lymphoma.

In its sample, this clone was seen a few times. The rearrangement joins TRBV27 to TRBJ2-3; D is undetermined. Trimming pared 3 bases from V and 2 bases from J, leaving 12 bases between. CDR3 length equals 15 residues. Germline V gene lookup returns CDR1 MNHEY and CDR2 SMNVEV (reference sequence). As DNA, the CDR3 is TGTGCCAGCAGTTTCTCAGTACCCGACACAGATACGCAGTATTTT. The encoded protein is CASSFSVPDTDTQYF.

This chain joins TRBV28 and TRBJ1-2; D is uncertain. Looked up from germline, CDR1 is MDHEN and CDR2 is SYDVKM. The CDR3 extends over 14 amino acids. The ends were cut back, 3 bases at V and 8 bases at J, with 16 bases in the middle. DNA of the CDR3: TGTGCCAGCAGTTTTTCAGGAGACGAGGACGGCTACACCTTC. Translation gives CASSFSGDEDGYTF.

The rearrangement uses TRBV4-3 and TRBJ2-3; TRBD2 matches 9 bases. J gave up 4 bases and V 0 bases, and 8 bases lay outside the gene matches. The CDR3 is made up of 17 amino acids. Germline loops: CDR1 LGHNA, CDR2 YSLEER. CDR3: CASSQDRLAGTADTQYF. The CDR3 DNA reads TGCGCCAGCAGCCAAGATAGGCTAGCGGGGACCGCAGATACGCAGTATTTT.